Shown below are 19 T cell receptor beta chains from a single sample sequenced in a study of shared clonotypes between healthy human individuals. Profiling relied on immunoSEQ multiplex PCR, and the TCRdb table lists in-frame clones only, not all of them. The sample lists 190,000 or so clones; about 93% were seen once. The sample consisted of naive CD4+ T cells sorted from blood. Subset here: CD45RA+ positively selected. Every receptor here comes from a woman under 40 in good health.

V and J are TRBV7-6 and TRBJ2-7; TRBD2 matches at 13 bases. V lost 4 bases and J lost 1; bases outside the gene matches: 10. Germline V gene lookup returns CDR1 SGHVS and CDR2 FNYEAQ. CDR3 length equals 18 residues. CDR3 in DNA: TGTGCCAGCAGCTCCCTAACTAGCGGGAGGGTAGAATCCTACGAGCAGTACTTC. It translates to CASSSLTSGRVESYEQYF.

V usage is TRBV6-5 and J usage is TRBJ2-7, with 7 bases lining up with TRBD1. This CDR3 is 15 amino acids long. Trimming at V came to 4 bases and at J to 3 bases, leaving 9 bases not matched to a gene. Germline lookup yields CDR1 MNHEY and CDR2 SVGAGI. CDR3 loop: CASSSTGTEDYEQYF. The CDR3 DNA reads as TGTGCCAGCAGTTCCACCGGGACAGAGGACTACGAGCAGTACTTC.

This clone has a single count. V gene TRBV19 combines with J gene TRBJ2-5; 8 positions match TRBD1. Looked up from germline, CDR1 is LNHDA and CDR2 is SQIVND (reference sequence). This CDR3 is built from 15 residues. Trimming at V came to 1 base and at J to 2 bases, leaving 3 bases not matched to a gene. CDR3 amino acids: CASSIAGGGQETQYF. In DNA form, the CDR3 reads TGTGCCAGTAGTATAGCAGGGGGCGGACAAGAGACCCAGTACTTC.

A word on this clone: Other DNA sequences in the sample encode the same CDR3. CDR3 sequence: CASSLVSGTYEQYF. Here the CDR3 DNA reads TGCGCCAGCAGCTTGGTGAGCGGGACTTACGAGCAGTACTTC. This chain joins TRBV5-1 and TRBJ2-7; 7 nucleotides align to TRBD2. Germline V CDR1 and CDR2: SGHRS, YFSETQ. Trimming cost V 0 bases and J 4 bases; bases outside gene matches: 4. The CDR3 is 14 residues long. Full variable domain (outside the CDR3, taken from reference TRBV5-1 and TRBJ2-7): KAGVTQTPRYLIKTRGQQVTLSCSPISGHRSVSWYQQTPGQGLQFLFEYFSETQRNKGNFPGRFSGRQFSNSRSEMNVSTLELGDSALYLCASSLVSGTYEQYFGPGTRLTVT.

The chain joins TRBV28 to TRBJ2-7; D gene ambiguous. The CDR3 spans 13 residues. Germline V gene lookup returns CDR1 MDHEN and CDR2 SYDVKM. With 3 bases removed from V and 7 bases from J, the gap between germline ends came to 13 bases. The CDR3: CASSFLTPREQYF. The DNA for the CDR3 is TGTGCCAGCAGTTTTCTGACGCCACGGGAGCAGTACTTC.

The gene calls are TRBV7-8 and TRBJ1-1; D unclear. The V end was cut by 7 bases, the J end by 6 bases, with 27 bases between. This CDR3 region has 17 residues. Germline CDR1 is SGHVS and CDR2 is FQNEAQ. CDR3 sequence reads: CASTRSGLTGLNSEAFF. CDR3 DNA: TGTGCCAGCACAAGAAGTGGGTTAACTGGGCTTAATTCTGAAGCTTTCTTT.

The chain employs TRBV7-7 and TRBJ2-5; 12 positions match TRBD1. CDR1 and CDR2 from the germline V gene are SSHAT and FNYEAQ (reference sequence). CDR3 length: 18 amino acids. The V and J ends lost 5 bases and 2 bases, in that order; junction bases with no gene match: 12. CDR3 bases: TGTGCCAGCAGCCCCGGGACAGGGGGCACCTATTCACAAGAGACCCAGTACTTC. This gives the protein CASSPGTGGTYSQETQYF.

The V and J genes are TRBV5-4 and TRBJ2-7; possible D gene TRBD2, 5 bases. CDR3 length equals 11 residues. V was cut by 10 bases and J by 2 bases, with 10 bases left in between. In germline, CDR1 is SGHNT, CDR2 YYREEE (reference sequence). CDR3 sequence: CAVGETYEQYF. As DNA, the CDR3 is TGTGCCGTTGGGGAGACCTACGAGCAGTACTTC.

This chain connects TRBV6-6 to TRBJ1-1, with 9 bases that match TRBD1. With 5 bases clipped from V and 1 base from J, the junction kept 8 bases outside the gene matches. In germline, CDR1 is MNHNY, CDR2 SVGAGI (reference sequence). The CDR3 is made up of 16 amino acids. This CDR3 reads CASSNPTTGGNTEAFF. CDR3 in DNA: TGTGCCAGCAGTAATCCAACGACAGGGGGGAACACTGAAGCTTTCTTT.

The chain links TRBV11-2 to TRBJ2-7, with a weak D call TRBD2 (5 bases). Germline V gene lookup returns CDR1 SGHAT and CDR2 FQNNGV. V was clipped by 6 bases and J by 2 bases, with 17 bases between them. This CDR3 has 15 residues. This CDR3 reads CASSTGGGPTYEQYF. The CDR3 DNA follows: TGTGCCAGCAGTACCGGAGGCGGACCCACCTACGAGCAGTACTTC. Variable domain in full (rest from reference TRBV11-2 and TRBJ2-7): EAGVAQSPRYKIIEKRQSVAFWCNPISGHATLYWYQQILGQGPKLLIQFQNNGVVDDSQLPKDRFSAERLKGVDSTLKIQPAKLEDSAVYLCASSTGGGPTYEQYFGPGTRLTVT.

The chain carries TRBV6-4 and TRBJ2-7; D is uncertain. CDR1 and CDR2 (germline): MRHNA, SNTAGT. V lost 1 base to trimming and J lost 5 bases, with 0 bases between them. The length of the CDR3 is 10 residues. CDR3 loop: CASSDYEQYF. The CDR3 coding sequence is TGTGCCAGCAGTGACTACGAGCAGTACTTC.

The chain combines TRBV27 with TRBJ2-1, with 8 bases lining up with TRBD1. The CDR3 spans 14 residues. V was clipped by 5 bases and J by 9 bases; unmatched bases: 9. Germline loops: CDR1 MNHEY, CDR2 SMNVEV (reference sequence). CDR3 loop: CASSQHAGGGEQFF. CDR3 nucleotides: TGTGCCAGCAGTCAGCACGCAGGGGGCGGTGAGCAGTTCTTC.

This chain links TRBV7-9 with TRBJ2-1; 7 nucleotides match TRBD2. V lost 1 base, J lost 9 bases, and 9 bases stayed unmatched. Germline V CDR1 and CDR2: SEHNR, FQNEAQ (reference sequence). There are 15 residues in the CDR3. The CDR3 reads CASSLGGLVSGEQFF. The CDR3 DNA follows: TGTGCCAGCAGCTTAGGAGGACTAGTAAGCGGTGAGCAGTTCTTC.

The gene calls are TRBV4-2 and TRBJ1-4; unclear D gene. The CDR3 is made up of 12 amino acids. V was trimmed by 0 bases and J by 12 bases, leaving 8 bases between them. Germline CDR1 is LGHNA and CDR2 is YNFKEQ. The CDR3 coding sequence is TGTGCCAGCAGCCAAGACGCGTTGGAACTGTTTTTT. Protein sequence: CASSQDALELFF.

This sequence joins TRBV20-1 and TRBJ2-7; D is perhaps TRBD2 (6 bases). Trimming left V 4 bases short and J 4 bases short, with 8 bases between. This CDR3 contains 11 residues. The germline CDR1 and CDR2 sequences are DFQATT and SNEGSKA (reference sequence). The CDR3, as DNA: TGCAGTGCTAATAGCGGTTACGAGCAGTACTTC. This sequence encodes CSANSGYEQYF.

The gene calls are TRBV6-5 and TRBJ1-1; possible D gene TRBD1, 6 bases. Trimming stripped 6 bases from V and 5 bases from J, with 10 bases between. Germline values: CDR1 MNHEY, CDR2 SVGAGI. This CDR3 is built from 12 residues. This CDR3 reads CASRRQETEAFF. Here the CDR3 DNA reads TGTGCCAGCAGGAGACAGGAGACTGAAGCTTTCTTT.

V is TRBV2 and J is TRBJ2-7; D may be TRBD1 (7 bases). CDR3 size: 14 residues. Trimming shortened V by 9 bases and J by 1 base, and 16 bases separated the two germline ends. Germline V lookup: CDR1 SNHLY, CDR2 FYNNEI. The CDR3 loop reads CASGGTAASYEQYF. CDR3 bases: TGTGCCAGTGGAGGGACAGCGGCTTCCTACGAGCAGTACTTC.

This clone came up once. The CDR3 nucleotides are TGTGCCACCAGAACAGGGGGATCCTACGAGCAGTACTTC. Residues: CATRTGGSYEQYF. The chain combines TRBV15 with TRBJ2-5; 8 nucleotides align to TRBD1. The DNA end favors TRBJ2-7, so the J call may be wrong. The CDR3 length is 13 residues. Germline V gene sequence: CDR1 LNHNV, CDR2 YYDKDF (reference sequence).

This clone was detected only a few times. J is TRBJ1-1 and V is TRBV28; D not resolved. Germline CDR1 and CDR2: MDHEN and SYDVKM. Trimming pared 8 bases from V and 3 bases from J, leaving 7 bases between. This CDR3 contains 11 residues. The CDR3 protein is CASVGYTEAFF. As DNA, the CDR3 is TGTGCCAGCGTAGGATACACTGAAGCTTTCTTT.